This entry lists 17 T cell receptor beta chains sequenced from one sample in a study of T cells after yellow fever vaccination. TCRdb re-analysed the 5' RACE reads in MiXCR, keeping a single row per CDR3 protein. The table lists hundreds of thousands of distinct CDR3 sequences, about 5.2% of them singletons, with under 3.5% in the top ten. The sample here was CD4+ T cells sorted from PBMCs, taken on the day of the yellow fever booster vaccination. The receptors originated from a man aged 18 to 29 who received the YFV17D yellow fever vaccine.

The rearrangement links TRBV7-9 to TRBJ2-5; D is ambiguous. The germline gives CDR1 SEHNR, CDR2 FQNEAQ (reference sequence). V was clipped by 9 bases and J by 4 bases, with 24 bases between them. The CDR3 is 16 amino acids. CDR3 DNA sequence: TGTGCCAGTTCCCCGGTCAGGAGTTTAGACCGAGAGACCCAGTACTTC. Its translation is CASSPVRSLDRETQYF.

This clonotype was seen a few times. The rearrangement joins TRBV7-3 to TRBJ2-5; a possible D gene is TRBD2 (5 bases). Trimming took 5 bases from V and 5 from J, leaving 18 bases between them. The CDR3 totals 15 residues. The germline V gene encodes CDR1 SGHTA and CDR2 FQGTGA. The CDR3 is CASSPTEGPWETQYF. The CDR3 DNA reads as TGTGCCAGCAGCCCAACCGAGGGTCCATGGGAGACCCAGTACTTC.

There are a few counts of this clonotype. V is TRBV2 and J is TRBJ2-7; no firm D call. CDR1 and CDR2 from the germline V gene are SNHLY and FYNNEI. This CDR3 has 13 amino acids. The V gene lost 1 base and the J gene lost 5 bases, with 9 bases spanning the gap. Here the CDR3 reads CASSEGKRDEQYV. The CDR3 DNA follows: TGTGCCAGCAGTGAAGGGAAACGGGACGAGCAGTACGTC.

This clonotype appeared many times. CDR3 sequence: CASSFGTGGNQPQHF. CDR3 nucleotide sequence: TGTGCCAGCAGTTTTGGTACAGGGGGGAATCAGCCCCAGCATTTT. The chain couples TRBV12-3 or TRBV12-4 to TRBJ1-5, with 8 nucleotides matching TRBD1. V shed 3 bases, J shed 4 bases, and the junction held 5 bases outside the gene matches. The CDR3 is 15 residues long.

The table lists this clonotype with many counts. V gene TRBV30 combines with J gene TRBJ2-1; D is unclear. V dropped 0 bases and J dropped 8 bases, with 11 bases sitting between them. This CDR3 spans 13 amino acids. In germline, CDR1 is GTSNPN, CDR2 SVGIG (reference sequence). The CDR3 loop reads CAWSVRRRDEQFF. The CDR3 region has the DNA TGTGCCTGGAGTGTACGACGTCGGGATGAGCAGTTCTTC.

This clonotype was seen more than once but under ten times. The chain couples TRBV6-6 to TRBJ1-5; D ambiguous. The length of the CDR3 is 13 residues. Deletions cut 6 bases from V and 5 bases from J, with 11 bases between. Germline V CDR1 and CDR2: MNHNY, SVGAGI (reference sequence). This CDR3 reads CASSFLSDQPQHF. For the CDR3, the DNA is TGTGCCAGCAGCTTCCTGAGTGATCAGCCCCAGCATTTT.

The rearrangement links TRBV5-1 to TRBJ2-3; D is possibly TRBD2 (7 bases). Germline CDR1 and CDR2: SGHRS and YFSETQ. V gave up 4 bases and J gave up 4 bases, with 19 bases separating them. The CDR3 contains 16 residues. CDR3 nucleotide sequence: TGCGCCAGCAGCAAACTACCAGGGCGGGGGCCAGATACGCAGTATTTT. Translation: CASSKLPGRGPDTQYF.

This chain uses TRBV7-2 with TRBJ1-1; D not resolved. V was pared by 2 bases and J by 2 bases, with 12 bases between. Germline CDR1 is SGHTA and CDR2 is FQGNSA. This CDR3 has 15 residues. The CDR3 protein is CASSLSRRSNTEAFF. CDR3 coding DNA: TGTGCCAGCAGCTTATCTCGCAGGAGTAACACTGAAGCTTTCTTT. The full variable domain, in which reference TRBV7-2 and TRBJ1-1 provide the parts outside the CDR3, is GAGVSQSPSNKVTEKGKDVELRCDPISGHTALYWYRQSLGQGLEFLIYFQGNSAPDKSGLPSDRFSAERTGGSVSTLTIQRTQQEDSAVYLCASSLSRRSNTEAFFGQGTRLTVV.

This clonotype has just one count. The chain links TRBV6-2 or TRBV6-3 to TRBJ2-7; D remains unclear. Trimming pared 5 bases from V and 1 base from J, leaving 12 bases between. Germline V gene lookup returns CDR1 MNHEY and CDR2 SVGEGT. The CDR3 sequence is 14 residues long. CDR3 amino acids: CASSKILRSYEQYF. DNA of the CDR3: TGTGCCAGCAGTAAGATCTTACGGTCCTACGAGCAGTACTTC.

The chain recombines TRBV7-2 with TRBJ1-5; 7 bases line up with TRBD1. This CDR3 is 12 amino acids long. The ends lost 4 bases at V and 9 bases at J; junction bases unmatched: 3. CDR1 and CDR2 from the germline V gene are SGHTA and FQGNSA. The CDR3 is CASSSNRGPQHF. In nucleotides, the CDR3 is TGTGCCAGCAGCTCTAACAGGGGGCCCCAGCATTTT.

This clonotype has a handful of counts. The chain employs TRBV7-3 and TRBJ1-1; no firm D call. Germline CDR1 and CDR2: SGHTA and FQGTGA. The CDR3 consists of 14 residues. The germline V and J ends were trimmed by 3 bases and 1 base, with 9 bases remaining between them. CDR3 bases: TGTGCCAGCAGCTTTGGAGCAAGGAACACTGAAGCTTTCTTT. Translated: CASSFGARNTEAFF.

This clonotype was recorded a few times. The J gene is TRBJ2-1, the V gene TRBV7-2, with D unclear. Deletions cut 2 bases from V and 8 bases from J, with 10 bases between. Per the germline V gene, CDR1 is SGHTA and CDR2 is FQGNSA. The CDR3 is 13 residues long. In DNA form, the CDR3 reads TGTGCCAGCAGCTTATGGCGAGGTGATGAGCAGTTCTTC. This sequence encodes CASSLWRGDEQFF.

This clonotype came up a few times. The chain couples TRBV5-1 to TRBJ1-5; D gene unclear. The CDR3 totals 15 residues. V lost 0 bases, J lost 1 base, and 8 bases lay in between. The germline V gene has CDR1 SGHRS and CDR2 YFSETQ. The CDR3 DNA sequence: TGCGCCAGCAGCTTGGCGGGAGAGAGCAATCAGCCCCAGCATTTT. Its translation is CASSLAGESNQPQHF.

This clonotype came up a few times. This chain connects TRBV10-3 to TRBJ2-7; TRBD1 matches at 9 bases. This CDR3 spans 18 amino acids. The germline CDR1 and CDR2 sequences are ENHRY and SYGVKD. The V and J ends lost 2 bases and 4 bases, in that order; junction bases with no gene match: 15. The CDR3: CAISENWPALGQGYEQYV. The CDR3 DNA sequence: TGTGCCATCAGTGAGAATTGGCCGGCACTCGGACAGGGGTACGAGCAGTACGTC.

The V gene is TRBV5-6, the J gene TRBJ1-4; D remains ambiguous. Trimming removed 1 base at V and 0 bases at J, with 7 bases between. Looked up from germline, CDR1 is SGHDT and CDR2 is YYEEEE. The CDR3 length is 15 residues. CDR3 sequence: CASSLWAATNEKLFF. The CDR3 region has the DNA TGTGCCAGCAGCTTGTGGGCAGCAACTAATGAAAAACTGTTTTTT.

The chain couples TRBV27 to TRBJ2-3, with D perhaps matching TRBD2 (5 bases). Germline CDR1 reads MNHEY; CDR2 reads SMNVEV (reference sequence). The CDR3 runs to 16 residues. V lost 0 bases and J lost 8, with 18 bases in between. CDR3: CASSLSGSTRATTQYF. The DNA for the CDR3 is TGTGCCAGCAGTTTATCGGGGTCAACGAGGGCAACTACGCAGTATTTT.

A few counts support this clonotype. The chain recombines TRBV5-6 with TRBJ2-7, with D perhaps matching TRBD1 or TRBD2 (5 bases each). V lost 0 bases and J lost 4, with 14 bases in between. This CDR3 has 15 amino acids. The V gene's germline CDR1 is SGHDT and CDR2 YYEEEE. CDR3 amino acids: CASSLGGVVRYEQYV. DNA for the CDR3: TGTGCCAGCAGCTTGGGAGGGGTGGTTAGGTACGAGCAGTACGTC.